Sequencing of this TCR beta chain was carried out in a study of CD8+ T cells in alopecia areata. Study details: The drug, tofacitinib, lasted 6 to 18 months, followed by 6 months off drug. Treated patients received severity scores based on the percentage of scalp area affected.

As to treatment: oral pan-JAK inhibitor, 5-10 mg twice daily. CDR1 SQVTM and CDR2 ANQGSEA come from the germline V gene. This CDR3 is 12 amino acids long. V was clipped by 7 bases and J by 4 bases; unmatched bases: 5. RNA was isolated and reverse transcribed to cDNA, the sequencing template. Only in-frame clones appear in the TCRdb table, and some are missing; sequencing was by immunoSEQ multiplex PCR. This table holds approximately 200,000 clones, approximately 56% found once. This rearrangement joins TRBV29-1 to TRBJ1-1; 8 nucleotides align to TRBD1. The sample here was CD4+ T cells sorted from blood, taken at week 4, from a patient treated with tofacitinib. The receptor comes from a human donor with alopecia areata. The CDR3: CSGYRGITEAFF. The CDR3 DNA follows: TGCAGCGGGTACAGGGGGATCACTGAAGCTTTCTTT.